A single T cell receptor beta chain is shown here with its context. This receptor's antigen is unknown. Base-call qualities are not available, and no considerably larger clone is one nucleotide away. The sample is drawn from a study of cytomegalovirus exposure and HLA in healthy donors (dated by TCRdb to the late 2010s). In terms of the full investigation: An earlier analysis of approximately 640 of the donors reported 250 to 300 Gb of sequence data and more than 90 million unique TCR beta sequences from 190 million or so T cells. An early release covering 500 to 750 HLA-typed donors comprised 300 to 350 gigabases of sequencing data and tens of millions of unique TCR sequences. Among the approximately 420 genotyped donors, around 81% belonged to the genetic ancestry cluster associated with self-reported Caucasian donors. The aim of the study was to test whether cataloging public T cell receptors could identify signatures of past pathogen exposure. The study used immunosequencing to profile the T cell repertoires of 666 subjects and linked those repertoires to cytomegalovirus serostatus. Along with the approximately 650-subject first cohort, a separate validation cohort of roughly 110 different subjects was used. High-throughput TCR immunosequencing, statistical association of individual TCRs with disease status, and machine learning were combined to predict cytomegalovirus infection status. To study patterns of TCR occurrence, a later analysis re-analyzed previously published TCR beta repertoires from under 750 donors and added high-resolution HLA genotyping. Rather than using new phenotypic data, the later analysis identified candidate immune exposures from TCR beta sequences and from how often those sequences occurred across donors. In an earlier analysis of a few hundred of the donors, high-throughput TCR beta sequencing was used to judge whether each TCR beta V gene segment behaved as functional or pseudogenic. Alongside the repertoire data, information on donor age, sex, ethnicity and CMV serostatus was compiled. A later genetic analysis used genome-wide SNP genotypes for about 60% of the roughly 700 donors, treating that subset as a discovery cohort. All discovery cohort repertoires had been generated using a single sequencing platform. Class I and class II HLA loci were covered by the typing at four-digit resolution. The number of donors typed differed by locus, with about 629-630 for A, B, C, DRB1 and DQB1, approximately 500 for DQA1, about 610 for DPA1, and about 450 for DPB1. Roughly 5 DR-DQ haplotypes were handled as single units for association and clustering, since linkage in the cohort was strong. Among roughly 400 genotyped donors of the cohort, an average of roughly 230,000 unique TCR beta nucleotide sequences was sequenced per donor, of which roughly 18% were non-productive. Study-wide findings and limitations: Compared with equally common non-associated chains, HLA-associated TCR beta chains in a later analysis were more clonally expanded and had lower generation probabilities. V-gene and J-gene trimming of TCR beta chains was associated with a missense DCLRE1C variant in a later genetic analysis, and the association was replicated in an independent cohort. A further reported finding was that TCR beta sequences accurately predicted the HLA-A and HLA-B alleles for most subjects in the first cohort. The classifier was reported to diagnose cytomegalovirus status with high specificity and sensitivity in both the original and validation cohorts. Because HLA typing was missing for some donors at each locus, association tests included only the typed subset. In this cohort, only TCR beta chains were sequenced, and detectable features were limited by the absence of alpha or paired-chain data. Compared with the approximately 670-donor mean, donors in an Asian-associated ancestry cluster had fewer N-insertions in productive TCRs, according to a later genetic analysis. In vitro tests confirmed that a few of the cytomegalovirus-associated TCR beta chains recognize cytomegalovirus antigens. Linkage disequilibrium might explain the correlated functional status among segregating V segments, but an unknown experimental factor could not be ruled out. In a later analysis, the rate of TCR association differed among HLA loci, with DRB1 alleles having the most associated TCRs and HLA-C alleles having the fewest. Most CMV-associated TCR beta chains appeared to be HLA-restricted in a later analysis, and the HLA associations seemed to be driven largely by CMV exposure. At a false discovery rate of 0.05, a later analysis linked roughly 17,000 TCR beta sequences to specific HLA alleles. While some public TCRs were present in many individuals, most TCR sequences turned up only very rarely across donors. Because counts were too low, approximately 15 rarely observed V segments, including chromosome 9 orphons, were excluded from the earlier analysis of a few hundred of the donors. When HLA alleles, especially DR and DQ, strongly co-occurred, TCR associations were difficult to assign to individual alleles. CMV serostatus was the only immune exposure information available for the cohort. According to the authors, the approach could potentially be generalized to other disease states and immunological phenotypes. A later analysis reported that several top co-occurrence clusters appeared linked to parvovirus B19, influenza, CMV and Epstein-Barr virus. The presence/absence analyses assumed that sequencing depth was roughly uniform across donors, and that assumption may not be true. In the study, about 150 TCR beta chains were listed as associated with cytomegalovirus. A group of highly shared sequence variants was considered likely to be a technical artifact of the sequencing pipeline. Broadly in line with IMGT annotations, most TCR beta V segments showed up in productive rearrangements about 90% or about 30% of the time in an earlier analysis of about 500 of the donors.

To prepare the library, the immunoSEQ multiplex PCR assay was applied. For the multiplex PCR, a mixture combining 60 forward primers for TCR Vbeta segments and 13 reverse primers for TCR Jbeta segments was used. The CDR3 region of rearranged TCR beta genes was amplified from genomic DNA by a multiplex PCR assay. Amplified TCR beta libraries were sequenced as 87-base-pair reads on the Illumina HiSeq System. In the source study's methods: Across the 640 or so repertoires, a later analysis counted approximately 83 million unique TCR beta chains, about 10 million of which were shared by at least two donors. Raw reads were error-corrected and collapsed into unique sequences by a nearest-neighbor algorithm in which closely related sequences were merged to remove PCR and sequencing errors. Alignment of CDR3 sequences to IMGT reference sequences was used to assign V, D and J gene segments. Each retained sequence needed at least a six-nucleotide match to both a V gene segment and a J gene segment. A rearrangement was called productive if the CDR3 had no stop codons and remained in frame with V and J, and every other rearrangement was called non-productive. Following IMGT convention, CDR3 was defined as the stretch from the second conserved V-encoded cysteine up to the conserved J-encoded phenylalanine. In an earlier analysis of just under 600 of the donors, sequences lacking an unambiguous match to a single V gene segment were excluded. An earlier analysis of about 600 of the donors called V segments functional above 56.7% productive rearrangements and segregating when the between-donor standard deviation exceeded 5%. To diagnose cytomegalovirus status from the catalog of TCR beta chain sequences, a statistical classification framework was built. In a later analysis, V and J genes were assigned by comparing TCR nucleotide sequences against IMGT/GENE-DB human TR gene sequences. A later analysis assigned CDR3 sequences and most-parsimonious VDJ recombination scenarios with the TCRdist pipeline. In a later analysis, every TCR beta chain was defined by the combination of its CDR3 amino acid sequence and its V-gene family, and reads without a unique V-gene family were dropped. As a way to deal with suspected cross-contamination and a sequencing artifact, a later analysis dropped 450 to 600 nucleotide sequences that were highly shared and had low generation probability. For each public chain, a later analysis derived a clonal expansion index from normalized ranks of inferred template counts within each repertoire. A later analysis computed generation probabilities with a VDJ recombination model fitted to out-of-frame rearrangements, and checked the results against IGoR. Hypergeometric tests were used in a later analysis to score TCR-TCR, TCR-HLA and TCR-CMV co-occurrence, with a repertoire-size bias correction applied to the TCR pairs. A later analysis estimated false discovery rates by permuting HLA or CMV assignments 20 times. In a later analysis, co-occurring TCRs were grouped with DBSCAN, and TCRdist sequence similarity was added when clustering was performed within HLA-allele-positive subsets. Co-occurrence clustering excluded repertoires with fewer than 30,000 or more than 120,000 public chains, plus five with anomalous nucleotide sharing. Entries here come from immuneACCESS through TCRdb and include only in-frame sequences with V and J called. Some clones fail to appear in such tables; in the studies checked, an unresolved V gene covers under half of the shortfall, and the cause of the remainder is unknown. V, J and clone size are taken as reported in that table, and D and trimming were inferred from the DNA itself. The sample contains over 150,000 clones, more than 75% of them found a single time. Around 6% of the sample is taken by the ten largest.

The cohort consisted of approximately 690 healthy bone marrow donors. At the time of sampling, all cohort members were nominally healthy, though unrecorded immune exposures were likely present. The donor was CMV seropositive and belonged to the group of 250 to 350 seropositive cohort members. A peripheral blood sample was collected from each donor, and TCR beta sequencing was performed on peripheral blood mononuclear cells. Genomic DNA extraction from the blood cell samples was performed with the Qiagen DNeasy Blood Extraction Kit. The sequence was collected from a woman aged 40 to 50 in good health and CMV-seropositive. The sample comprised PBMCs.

This receptor has the CDR3 CSVRGGGLDGYTF. The DNA reads TGCAGCGTTCGTGGGGGGGGATTAGATGGCTACACCTTC. This receptor chain uses TRBV29-1 and TRBJ1-2; the D gene is perhaps TRBD1, on 5 matching bases. There are 13 amino acids in the CDR3, from cysteine to phenylalanine inclusive. The entry retains the CDR3 DNA only, 39 bases that are in frame from base 1. Relative to germline, V is 5 bases shorter and J is 6 bases shorter, with 16 bases between their ends. CDR1 SQVTM and CDR2 ANQGSEA were looked up in the germline V gene. Joined to the reference TRBV29-1 and TRBJ1-2 proteins, this CDR3 gives the full variable domain: SAVISQKPSRDICQRGTSLTIQCQVDSQVTMMFWYRQQPGQSLTLIATANQGSEATYESGFVIDKFPISRPNLTFSTLTVSNMSPEDSSIYLCSVRGGGLDGYTFGSGTRLTVV.